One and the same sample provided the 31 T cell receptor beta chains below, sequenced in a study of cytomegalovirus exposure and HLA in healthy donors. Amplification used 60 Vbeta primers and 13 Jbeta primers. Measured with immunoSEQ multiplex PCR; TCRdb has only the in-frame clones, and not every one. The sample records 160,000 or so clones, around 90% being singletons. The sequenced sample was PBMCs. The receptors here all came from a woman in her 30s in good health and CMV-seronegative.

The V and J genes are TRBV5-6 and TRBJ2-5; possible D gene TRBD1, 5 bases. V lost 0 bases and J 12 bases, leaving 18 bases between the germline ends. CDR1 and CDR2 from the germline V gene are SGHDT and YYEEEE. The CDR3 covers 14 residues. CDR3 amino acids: CASSLEFKGQAEYF. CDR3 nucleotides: TGTGCCAGCAGCTTGGAATTTAAGGGGCAGGCCGAGTACTTC. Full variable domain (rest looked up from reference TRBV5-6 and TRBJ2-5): DAGVTQSPTHLIKTRGQQVTLRCSPKSGHDTVSWYQQALGQGPQFIFQYYEEEERQRGNFPDRFSGHQFPNYSSELNVNALLLGDSALYLCASSLEFKGQAEYFGPGTRLLVL.

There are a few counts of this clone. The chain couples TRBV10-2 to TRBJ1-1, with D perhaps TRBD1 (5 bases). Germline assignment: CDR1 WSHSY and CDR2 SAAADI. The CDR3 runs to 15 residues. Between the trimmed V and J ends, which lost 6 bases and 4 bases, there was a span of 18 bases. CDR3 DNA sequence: TGCGCCAGCAGCCCAGGGTGGGGCACTGGCACTGAAGCTTTCTTT. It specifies CASSPGWGTGTEAFF.

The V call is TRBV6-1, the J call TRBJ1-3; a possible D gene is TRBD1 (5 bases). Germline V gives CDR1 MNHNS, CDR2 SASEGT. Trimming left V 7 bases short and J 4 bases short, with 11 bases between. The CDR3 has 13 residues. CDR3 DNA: TGTGCCAGCACGGGGGGGATCGGAAACACCATATATTTT. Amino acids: CASTGGIGNTIYF.

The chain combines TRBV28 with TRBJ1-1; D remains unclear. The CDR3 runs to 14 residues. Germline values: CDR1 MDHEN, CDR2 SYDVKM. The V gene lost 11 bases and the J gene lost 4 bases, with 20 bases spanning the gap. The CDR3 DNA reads TGTGCCGTTCCCGGGTCCCCAGTGGGCACTGAAGCTTTCTTT. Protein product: CAVPGSPVGTEAFF.

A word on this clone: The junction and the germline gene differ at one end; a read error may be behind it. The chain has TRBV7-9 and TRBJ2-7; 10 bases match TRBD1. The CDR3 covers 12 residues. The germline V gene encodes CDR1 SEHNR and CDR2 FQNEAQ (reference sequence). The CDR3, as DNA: TGTGCCAGCAGCCCCGGACAGGGGGTAAGAGGCTTC. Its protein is CASSPGQGVRGF.

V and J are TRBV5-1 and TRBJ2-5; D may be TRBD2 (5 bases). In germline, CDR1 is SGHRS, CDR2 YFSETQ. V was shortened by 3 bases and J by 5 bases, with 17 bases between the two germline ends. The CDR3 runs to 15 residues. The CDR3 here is CASSSAAVSGETQYF. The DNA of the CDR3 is TGCGCCAGCAGCTCCGCCGCAGTGTCGGGGGAGACCCAGTACTTC.

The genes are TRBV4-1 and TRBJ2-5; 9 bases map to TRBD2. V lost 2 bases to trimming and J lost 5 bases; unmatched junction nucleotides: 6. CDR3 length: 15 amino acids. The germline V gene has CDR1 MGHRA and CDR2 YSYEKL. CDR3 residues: CASSQYERGVETQYF. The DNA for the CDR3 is TGCGCCAGCAGCCAATACGAGCGGGGGGTGGAGACCCAGTACTTC.

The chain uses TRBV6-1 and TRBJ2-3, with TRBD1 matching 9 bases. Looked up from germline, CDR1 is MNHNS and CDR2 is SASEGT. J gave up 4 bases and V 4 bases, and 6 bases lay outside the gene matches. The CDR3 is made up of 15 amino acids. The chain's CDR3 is CASSAATGGPDTQYF. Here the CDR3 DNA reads TGTGCCAGCAGTGCTGCGACAGGGGGACCAGATACGCAGTATTTT.

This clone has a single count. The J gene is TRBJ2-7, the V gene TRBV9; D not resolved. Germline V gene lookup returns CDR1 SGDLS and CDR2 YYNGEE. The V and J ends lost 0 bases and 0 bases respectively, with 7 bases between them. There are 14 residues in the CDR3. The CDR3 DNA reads TGTGCCAGCAGCGTAGCCACAGCCTCCTACGAGCAGTACTTC. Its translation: CASSVATASYEQYF.

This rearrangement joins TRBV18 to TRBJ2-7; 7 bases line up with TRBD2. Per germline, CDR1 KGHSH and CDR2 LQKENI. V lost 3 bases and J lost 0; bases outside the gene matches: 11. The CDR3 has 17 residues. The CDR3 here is CASSPIALSSGSYEQYF. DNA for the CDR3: TGTGCCAGCTCACCGATAGCCCTCTCTAGCGGCTCCTACGAGCAGTACTTC.

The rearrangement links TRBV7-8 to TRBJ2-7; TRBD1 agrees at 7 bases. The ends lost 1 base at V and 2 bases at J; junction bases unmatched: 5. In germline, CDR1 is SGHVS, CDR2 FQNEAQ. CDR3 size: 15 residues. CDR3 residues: CASSLVADRAYEQYF. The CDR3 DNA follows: TGTGCCAGCAGCTTAGTGGCTGACAGGGCCTACGAGCAGTACTTC.

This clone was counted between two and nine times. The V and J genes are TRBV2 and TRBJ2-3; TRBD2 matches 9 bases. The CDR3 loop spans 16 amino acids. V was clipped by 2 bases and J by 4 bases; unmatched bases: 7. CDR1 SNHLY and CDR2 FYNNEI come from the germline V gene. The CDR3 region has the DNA TGTGCCAGCAGTGAAACGGGCGGGGGGGCTTCAGATACGCAGTATTTT. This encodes CASSETGGGASDTQYF.

Written as DNA, the CDR3 is TGTGCCAGCAGTGAGACACAGGGGGCGCCTGAGCAGTACTTC. It is translated as CASSETQGAPEQYF. The chain couples TRBV6-1 to TRBJ2-7; 9 bases map to TRBD1. This CDR3 is 14 amino acids long. Germline CDR1 reads MNHNS; CDR2 reads SASEGT. Losses at the gene ends were 3 bases for V and 7 bases for J; bases not matched to a gene: 7.

As DNA, the CDR3 is TGTGCCAGCAGCTTAGGGGACAGGGTGTCCTACGAGCAGTACTTC. Its protein product is CASSLGDRVSYEQYF. V usage is TRBV7-9 and J usage is TRBJ2-7, with TRBD1 identical over 9 bases. CDR3 length equals 15 residues. Germline V gene lookup returns CDR1 SEHNR and CDR2 FQNEAQ (reference sequence). The trim removed 1 base at V and 1 base at J, leaving 2 bases unmatched.

In DNA form, the CDR3 reads TGCGCCAGCAGTGAGTCGGACAGACCCTACGAGCAGTACTTC. Protein product: CASSESDRPYEQYF. This chain links TRBV10-1 with TRBJ2-7; D is possibly TRBD1 (6 bases). V was trimmed by 0 bases and J by 2 bases, leaving 8 bases between them. Germline V gene lookup returns CDR1 WNHNN and CDR2 SYGVQD (reference sequence). The CDR3 extends over 14 amino acids.

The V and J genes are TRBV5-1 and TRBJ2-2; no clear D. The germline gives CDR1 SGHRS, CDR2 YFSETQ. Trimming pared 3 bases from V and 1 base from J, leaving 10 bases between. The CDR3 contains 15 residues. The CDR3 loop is CASSSRSLNTGELFF. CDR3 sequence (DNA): TGCGCCAGCAGCTCCCGTTCACTGAACACCGGGGAGCTGTTTTTT.

For the CDR3, the DNA is TGTGCCAGCAGTTTGGGGGGGACGGCTAATGAAAAACTGTTTTTT. Protein: CASSLGGTANEKLFF. The chain joins TRBV28 to TRBJ1-4; possibly TRBD1 for D (5 bases). Germline CDR1 is MDHEN and CDR2 is SYDVKM. This CDR3 spans 15 amino acids. The ends were cut back, 3 bases at V and 3 bases at J, with 11 bases in the middle.

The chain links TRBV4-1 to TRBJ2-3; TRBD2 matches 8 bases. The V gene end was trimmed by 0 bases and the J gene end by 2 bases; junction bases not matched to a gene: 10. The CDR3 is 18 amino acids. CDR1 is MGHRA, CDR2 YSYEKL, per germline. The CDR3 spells CASSQDWGPAGATDTQYF. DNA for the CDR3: TGCGCCAGCAGCCAAGATTGGGGGCCAGCGGGGGCCACAGATACGCAGTATTTT.

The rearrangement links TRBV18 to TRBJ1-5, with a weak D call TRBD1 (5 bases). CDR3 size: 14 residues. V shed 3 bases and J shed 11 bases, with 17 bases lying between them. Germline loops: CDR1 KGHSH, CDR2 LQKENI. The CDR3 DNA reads TGTGCCAGCTCACCGGGGACCATCCGGGGGGCCCAGCATTTT. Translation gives CASSPGTIRGAQHF.

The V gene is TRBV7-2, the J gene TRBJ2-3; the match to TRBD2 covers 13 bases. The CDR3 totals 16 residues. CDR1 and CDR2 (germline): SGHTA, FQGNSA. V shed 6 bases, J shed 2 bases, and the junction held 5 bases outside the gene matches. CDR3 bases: TGTGCCAGCAGGAAAGGACTAGCGGGAGCCACAGATACGCAGTATTTT. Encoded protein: CASRKGLAGATDTQYF.

CDR3 sequence: CASSPQERQGRYTF. Written as DNA, the CDR3 is TGCGCCAGCAGCCCCCAGGAACGACAGGGGCGCTACACCTTC. V gene TRBV5-1 combines with J gene TRBJ1-2; 8 nucleotides match TRBD1. Losses at the gene ends were 4 bases for V and 9 bases for J; bases not matched to a gene: 11. This CDR3 has 14 residues. CDR1 and CDR2 (germline): SGHRS, YFSETQ.

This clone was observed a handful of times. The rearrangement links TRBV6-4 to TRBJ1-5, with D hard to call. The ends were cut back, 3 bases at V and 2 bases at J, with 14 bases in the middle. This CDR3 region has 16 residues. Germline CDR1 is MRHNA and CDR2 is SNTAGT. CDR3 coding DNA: TGTGCCAGCAGTGATAAGTTTACCCGGGGCAATCAGCCCCAGCATTTT. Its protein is CASSDKFTRGNQPQHF.

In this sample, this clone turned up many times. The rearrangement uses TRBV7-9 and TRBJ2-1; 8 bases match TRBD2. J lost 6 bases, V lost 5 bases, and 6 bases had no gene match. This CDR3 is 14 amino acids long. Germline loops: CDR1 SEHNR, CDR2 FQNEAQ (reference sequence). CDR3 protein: CASSLGLAGNEQFF. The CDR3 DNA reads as TGTGCCAGCAGCCTCGGGCTAGCGGGCAATGAGCAGTTCTTC.

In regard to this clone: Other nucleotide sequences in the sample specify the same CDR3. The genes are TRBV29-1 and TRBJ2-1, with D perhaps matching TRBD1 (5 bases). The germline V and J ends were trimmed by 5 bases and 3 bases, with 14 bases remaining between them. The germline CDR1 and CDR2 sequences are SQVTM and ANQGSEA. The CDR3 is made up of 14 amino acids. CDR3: CSVLGRVVYNEQFF. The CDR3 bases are TGCAGCGTTCTAGGCAGGGTGGTCTACAATGAGCAGTTCTTC.

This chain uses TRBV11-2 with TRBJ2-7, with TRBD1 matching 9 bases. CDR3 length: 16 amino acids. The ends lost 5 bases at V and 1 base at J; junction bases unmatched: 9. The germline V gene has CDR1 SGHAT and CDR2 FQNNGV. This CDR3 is CASSLTGGAGSYEQYF. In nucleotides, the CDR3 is TGTGCCAGCAGCCTTACAGGGGGCGCAGGTTCCTACGAGCAGTACTTC.

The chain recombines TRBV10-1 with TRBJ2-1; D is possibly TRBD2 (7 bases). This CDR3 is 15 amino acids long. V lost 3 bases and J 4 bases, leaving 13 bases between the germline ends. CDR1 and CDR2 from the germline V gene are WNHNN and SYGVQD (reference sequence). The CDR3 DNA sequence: TGCGCCAGCAGTGAATGGGGGGGCCAATACAATGAGCAGTTCTTC. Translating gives CASSEWGGQYNEQFF.

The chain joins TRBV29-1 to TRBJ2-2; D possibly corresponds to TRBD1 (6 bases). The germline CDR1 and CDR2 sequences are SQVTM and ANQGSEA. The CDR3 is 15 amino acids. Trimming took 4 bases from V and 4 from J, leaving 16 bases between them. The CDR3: CSVGPTGTGTGELFF. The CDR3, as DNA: TGCAGCGTTGGCCCGACAGGTACGGGCACCGGGGAGCTGTTTTTT.

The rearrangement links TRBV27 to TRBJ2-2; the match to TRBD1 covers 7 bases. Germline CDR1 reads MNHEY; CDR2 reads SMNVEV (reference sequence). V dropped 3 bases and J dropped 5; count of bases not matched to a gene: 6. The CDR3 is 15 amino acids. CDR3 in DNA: TGTGCCAGCAGTTTCGACAGGGTAGGAACCGGGGAGCTGTTTTTT. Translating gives CASSFDRVGTGELFF.

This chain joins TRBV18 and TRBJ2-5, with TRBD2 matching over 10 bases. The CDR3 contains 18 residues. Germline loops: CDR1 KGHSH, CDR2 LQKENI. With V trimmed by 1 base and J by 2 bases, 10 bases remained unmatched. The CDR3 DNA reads TGTGCCAGCTCACCACTTATAGTAAGCGGGGGGGAACAAGAGACCCAGTACTTC. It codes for CASSPLIVSGGEQETQYF.

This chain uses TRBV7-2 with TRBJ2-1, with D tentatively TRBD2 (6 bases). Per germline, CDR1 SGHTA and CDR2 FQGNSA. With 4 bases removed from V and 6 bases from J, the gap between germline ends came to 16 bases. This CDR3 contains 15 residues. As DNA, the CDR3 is TGTGCCAGCAGCTATGGACGGGGGTTGGTCAATGAGCAGTTCTTC. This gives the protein CASSYGRGLVNEQFF.

The CDR3 nucleotides read TGCGCCAGCAGCCAAGATATCGTCAGGGGTGAAGAAAAACTGTTTTTT. Its protein is CASSQDIVRGEEKLFF. V and J are TRBV4-1 and TRBJ1-4, with D perhaps matching TRBD1 (6 bases). The CDR3 runs to 16 residues. Germline loops: CDR1 MGHRA, CDR2 YSYEKL. The V gene lost 0 bases and the J gene lost 8 bases, with 16 bases spanning the gap.